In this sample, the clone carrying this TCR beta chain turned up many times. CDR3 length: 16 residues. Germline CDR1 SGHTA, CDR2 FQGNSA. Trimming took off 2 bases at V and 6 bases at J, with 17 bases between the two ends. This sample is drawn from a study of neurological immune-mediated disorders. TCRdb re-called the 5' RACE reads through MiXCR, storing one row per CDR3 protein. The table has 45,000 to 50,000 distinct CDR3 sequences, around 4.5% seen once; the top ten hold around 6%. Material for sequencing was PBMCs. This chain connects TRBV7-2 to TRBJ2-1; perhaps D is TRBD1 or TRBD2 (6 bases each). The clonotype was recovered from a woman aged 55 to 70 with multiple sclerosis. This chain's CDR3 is CASSLWGRGLPNEQFF. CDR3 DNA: TGTGCCAGCAGCTTATGGGGGCGGGGACTCCCCAATGAGCAGTTCTTC.